The source of this T cell receptor beta chain is a study of memory B cells and T cells in multiple sclerosis. Unmatched junction bases numbered 15, after V lost 1 base and J lost 7 bases. The CDR3 is 17 amino acids. Germline V gene lookup returns CDR1 SGHDT and CDR2 YYEEEE. The protocol was immunoSEQ multiplex PCR, while the TCRdb copy is restricted to in-frame clones and leaves out a portion. The table has 9,500 to 15,000 clones, almost 85% seen once. With respect to this clone: What it binds is not known.

Stimulus-free culture yielded autoproliferating CFSE-dim and non-proliferating CFSE-high T cells, each sequenced separately. About 50 million CFSE-labeled PBMCs were cultured 6 to 7 days unstimulated, then replicate wells were pooled. The J gene is TRBJ2-7, the V gene TRBV5-6, with 9 positions matching TRBD2. This sequence was found in a human donor with multiple sclerosis. The sequenced sample consisted of PBMCs from blood kept in culture. CDR3 nucleotides: TGTGCCAGCAGCTTGAGGCGGGAGGGCTATACCTCGGGTGAGCAGTACTTC. It codes for CASSLRREGYTSGEQYF.